This TCR beta chain was obtained from a study of blood T cells in healthy people across ages. Only a few counts were recorded for this clonotype. Using a J-beta primer mix together with a sample-barcoded 5' primer, a second PCR was run for roughly 7 to 12 cycles. One entry per CDR3 protein, called by TCRdb with MiXCR from the 5' RACE reads. The sample lists 600,000 to 850,000 distinct CDR3 sequences, roughly 25% occurring once. The same sample was also used in a study of T cells of mothers and their children.

The specimen was blood. This clonotype originated in a boy younger than 18 in good health.

The DNA of the CDR3 is TGTGCCAGCAGCTTAGCTGGTGGGACACAAAACAATGAGCAGTTCTTC. Translated, it gives CASSLAGGTQNNEQFF. The chain carries TRBV7-9 and TRBJ2-1; D is possibly TRBD1 (6 bases). The germline CDR1 and CDR2 sequences are SEHNR and FQNEAQ (reference sequence). The ends were cut back, 0 bases at V and 5 bases at J, with 14 bases in the middle. This CDR3 contains 16 residues.